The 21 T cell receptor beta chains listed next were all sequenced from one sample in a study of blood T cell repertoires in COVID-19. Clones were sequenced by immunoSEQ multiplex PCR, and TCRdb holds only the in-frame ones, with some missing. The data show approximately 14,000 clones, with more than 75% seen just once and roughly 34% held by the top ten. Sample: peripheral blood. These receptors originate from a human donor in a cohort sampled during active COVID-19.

In nucleotides, the CDR3 is TGTGCCAGCAGCTTAGGGCTAGCGGAGAGCACAGATACGCAGTATTTT. Translating gives CASSLGLAESTDTQYF. The rearrangement links TRBV7-9 to TRBJ2-3; the match to TRBD2 covers 7 bases. Germline CDR1 and CDR2: SEHNR and FQNEAQ (reference sequence). V shed 1 base, J shed 0 bases, and the junction held 4 bases outside the gene matches. There are 16 residues in the CDR3. Combining the CDR3 with reference TRBV7-9 and TRBJ2-3 gives the whole variable domain DTGVSQNPRHKITKRGQNVTFRCDPISEHNRLYWYRQTLGQGPEFLTYFQNEAQLEKSRLLSDRFSAERPKGSFSTLEIQRTEQGDSAMYLCASSLGLAESTDTQYFGPGTRLTVL.

The CDR3, as DNA: TGCGCCAGCAGCTTCCAGGGGGATACCTACAATGAGCAGTTCTTC. It specifies CASSFQGDTYNEQFF. This chain joins TRBV5-1 and TRBJ2-1; 7 bases align to TRBD1. Per the germline V gene, CDR1 is SGHRS and CDR2 is YFSETQ. V lost 2 bases to trimming and J lost 2 bases; unmatched junction nucleotides: 4. This CDR3 region has 15 residues.

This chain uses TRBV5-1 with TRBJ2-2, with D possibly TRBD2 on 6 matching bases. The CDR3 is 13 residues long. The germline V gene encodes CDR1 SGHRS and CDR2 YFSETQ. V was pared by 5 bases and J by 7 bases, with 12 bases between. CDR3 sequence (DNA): TGCGCCAGCAGAAGCAGGGAGGACGGGGAGCTGTTTTTT. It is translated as CASRSREDGELFF.

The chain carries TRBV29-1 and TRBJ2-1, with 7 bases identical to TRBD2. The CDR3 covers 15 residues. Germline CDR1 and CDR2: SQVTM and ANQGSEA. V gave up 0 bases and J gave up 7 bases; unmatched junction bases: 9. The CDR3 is CSVEDNLAVGNEQFF. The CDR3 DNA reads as TGCAGCGTTGAAGATAACCTAGCGGTGGGTAATGAGCAGTTCTTC.

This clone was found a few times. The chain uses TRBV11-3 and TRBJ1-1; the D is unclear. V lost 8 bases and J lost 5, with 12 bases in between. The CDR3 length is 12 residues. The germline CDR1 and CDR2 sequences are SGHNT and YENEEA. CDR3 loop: CASGRAVTEAFF. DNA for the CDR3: TGTGCCAGCGGACGAGCGGTGACTGAAGCTTTCTTT.

CDR3 amino acids: CASSDGLYTEAFF. The DNA of the CDR3 is TGTGCCAGCAGCGATGGACTATACACTGAAGCTTTCTTT. The chain links TRBV7-9 to TRBJ1-1; D is ambiguous. Looked up from germline, CDR1 is SEHNR and CDR2 is FQNEAQ (reference sequence). The CDR3 totals 13 residues. V shed 5 bases and J shed 3 bases, with 10 bases lying between them.

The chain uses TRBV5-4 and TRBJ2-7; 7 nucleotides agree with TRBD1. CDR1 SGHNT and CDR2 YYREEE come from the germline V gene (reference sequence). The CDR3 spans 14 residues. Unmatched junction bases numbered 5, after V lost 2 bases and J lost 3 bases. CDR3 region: CASSFAGGNYEQYF. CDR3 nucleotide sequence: TGTGCCAGCAGCTTCGCAGGGGGAAACTACGAGCAGTACTTC.

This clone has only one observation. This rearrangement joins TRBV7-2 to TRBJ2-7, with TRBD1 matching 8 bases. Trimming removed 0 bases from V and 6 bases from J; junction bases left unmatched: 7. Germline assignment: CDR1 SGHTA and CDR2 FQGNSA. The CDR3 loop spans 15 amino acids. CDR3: CASSLAGQGLGEQYF. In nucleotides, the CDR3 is TGTGCCAGCAGCTTAGCCGGACAGGGTTTAGGCGAGCAGTACTTC.

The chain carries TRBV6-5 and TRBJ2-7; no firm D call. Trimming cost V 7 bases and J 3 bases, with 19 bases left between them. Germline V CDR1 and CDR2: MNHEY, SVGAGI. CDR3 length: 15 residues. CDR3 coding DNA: TGTGCCAGCACCTCCCCCGGGTCTGAATTCTACGAGCAGTACTTC. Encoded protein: CASTSPGSEFYEQYF.

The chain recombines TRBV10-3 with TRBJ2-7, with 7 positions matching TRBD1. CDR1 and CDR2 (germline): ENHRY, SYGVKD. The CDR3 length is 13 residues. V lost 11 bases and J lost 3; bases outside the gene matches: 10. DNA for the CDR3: TGTGCCGCCTCTACAGGGGAAGACTACGAGCAGTACTTC. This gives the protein CAASTGEDYEQYF.

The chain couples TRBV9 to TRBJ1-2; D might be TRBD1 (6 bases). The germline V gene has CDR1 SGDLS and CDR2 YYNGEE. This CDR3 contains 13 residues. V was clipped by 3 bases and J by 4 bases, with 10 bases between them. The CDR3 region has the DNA TGTGCCAGCAGCGAAGGGGGGGGCTATGGCTACACCTTC. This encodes CASSEGGGYGYTF.

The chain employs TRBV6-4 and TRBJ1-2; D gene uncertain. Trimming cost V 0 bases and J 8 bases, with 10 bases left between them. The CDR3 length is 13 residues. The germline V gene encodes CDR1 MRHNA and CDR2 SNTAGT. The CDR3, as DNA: TGTGCCAGCAGTGACTCAGGCGGTTACGGCTACACCTTC. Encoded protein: CASSDSGGYGYTF.

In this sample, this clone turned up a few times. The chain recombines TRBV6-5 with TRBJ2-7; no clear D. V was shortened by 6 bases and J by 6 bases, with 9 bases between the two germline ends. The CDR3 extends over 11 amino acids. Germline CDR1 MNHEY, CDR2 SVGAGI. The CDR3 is CASRRQGEQYF. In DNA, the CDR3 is TGTGCCAGCAGGCGACAAGGCGAGCAGTACTTC.

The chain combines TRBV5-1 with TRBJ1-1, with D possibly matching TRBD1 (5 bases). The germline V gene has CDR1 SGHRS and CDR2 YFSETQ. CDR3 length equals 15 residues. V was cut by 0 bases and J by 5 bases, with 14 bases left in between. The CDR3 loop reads CASSLESGRGTEAFF. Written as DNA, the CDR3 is TGCGCCAGCAGCTTGGAGTCGGGGAGGGGAACTGAAGCTTTCTTT.

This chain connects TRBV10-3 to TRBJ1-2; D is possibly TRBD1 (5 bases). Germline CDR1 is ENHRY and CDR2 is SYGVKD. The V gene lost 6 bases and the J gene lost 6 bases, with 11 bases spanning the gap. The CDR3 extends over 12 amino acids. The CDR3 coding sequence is TGTGCCATCAGCTCGACAGCCGATGGCTACACCTTC. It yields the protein CAISSTADGYTF.

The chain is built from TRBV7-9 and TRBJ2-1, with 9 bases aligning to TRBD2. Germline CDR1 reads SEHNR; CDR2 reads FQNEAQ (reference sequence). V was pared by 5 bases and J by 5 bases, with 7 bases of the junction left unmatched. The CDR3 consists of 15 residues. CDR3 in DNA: TGTGCCAGCAGCCCCCGGACTAGCGCAGACAATGAGCAGTTCTTC. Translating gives CASSPRTSADNEQFF.

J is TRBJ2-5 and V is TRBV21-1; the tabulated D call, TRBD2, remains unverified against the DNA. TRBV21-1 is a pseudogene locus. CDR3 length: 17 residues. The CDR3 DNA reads TGTGCCAGCAGCAAAGTTCAGACTAGCGGGAGTTGTGAGACCCAGTACTTC. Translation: CASSKVQTSGSCETQYF.

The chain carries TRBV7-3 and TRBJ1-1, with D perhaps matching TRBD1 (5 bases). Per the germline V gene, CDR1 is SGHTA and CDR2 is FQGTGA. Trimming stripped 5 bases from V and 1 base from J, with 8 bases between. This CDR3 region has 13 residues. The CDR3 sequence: CASSGAGNTEAFF. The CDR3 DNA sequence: TGTGCCAGCAGCGGGGCAGGGAACACTGAAGCTTTCTTT. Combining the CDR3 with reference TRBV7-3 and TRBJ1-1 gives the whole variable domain GAGVSQTPSNKVTEKGKYVELRCDPISGHTALYWYRQSLGQGPEFLIYFQGTGAADDSGLPNDRFFAVRPEGSVSTLKIQRTERGDSAVYLCASSGAGNTEAFFGQGTRLTVV.

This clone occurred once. The chain's CDR3 is CASSLGRLAGVEDTQYF. CDR3 in DNA: TGTGCCAGCAGTCTAGGACGACTAGCGGGAGTCGAAGATACGCAGTATTTT. The V call is TRBV6-6, the J call TRBJ2-3, with 12 positions matching TRBD2. The CDR3 consists of 17 residues. Losses at the gene ends were 5 bases for V and 5 bases for J; bases not matched to a gene: 11. Germline CDR1 is MNHNY and CDR2 is SVGAGI (reference sequence).

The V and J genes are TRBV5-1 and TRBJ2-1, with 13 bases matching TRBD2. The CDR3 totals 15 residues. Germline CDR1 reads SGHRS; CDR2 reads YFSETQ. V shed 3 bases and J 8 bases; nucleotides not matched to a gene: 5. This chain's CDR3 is CASSWTSGRTHEQFF. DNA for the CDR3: TGCGCCAGCAGCTGGACTAGCGGGAGAACCCATGAGCAGTTCTTC.

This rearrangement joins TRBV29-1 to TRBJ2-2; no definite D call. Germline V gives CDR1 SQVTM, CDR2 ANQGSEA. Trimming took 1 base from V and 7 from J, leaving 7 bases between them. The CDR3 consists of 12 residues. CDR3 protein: CSVEGPVGELFF. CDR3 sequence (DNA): TGCAGCGTTGAAGGTCCGGTCGGGGAGCTGTTTTTT.